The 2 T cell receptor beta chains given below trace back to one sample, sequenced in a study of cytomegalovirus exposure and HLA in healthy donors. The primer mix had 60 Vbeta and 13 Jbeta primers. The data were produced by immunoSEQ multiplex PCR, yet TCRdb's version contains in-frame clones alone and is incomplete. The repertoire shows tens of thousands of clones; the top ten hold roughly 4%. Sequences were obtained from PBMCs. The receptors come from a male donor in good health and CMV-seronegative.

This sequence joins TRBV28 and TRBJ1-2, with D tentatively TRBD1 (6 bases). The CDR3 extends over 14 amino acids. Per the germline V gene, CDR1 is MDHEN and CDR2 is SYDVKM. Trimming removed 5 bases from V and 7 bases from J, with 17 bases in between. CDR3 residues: CASSRGGDDGGYTF. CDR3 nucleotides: TGTGCCAGCAGTCGGGGGGGCGATGATGGTGGCTACACCTTC.

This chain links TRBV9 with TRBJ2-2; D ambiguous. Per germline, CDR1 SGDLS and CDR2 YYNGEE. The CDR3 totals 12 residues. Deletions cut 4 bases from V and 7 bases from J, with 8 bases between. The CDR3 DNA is TGTGCCAGCAGCCCACACTACGGGGAGCTGTTTTTT. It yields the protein CASSPHYGELFF.